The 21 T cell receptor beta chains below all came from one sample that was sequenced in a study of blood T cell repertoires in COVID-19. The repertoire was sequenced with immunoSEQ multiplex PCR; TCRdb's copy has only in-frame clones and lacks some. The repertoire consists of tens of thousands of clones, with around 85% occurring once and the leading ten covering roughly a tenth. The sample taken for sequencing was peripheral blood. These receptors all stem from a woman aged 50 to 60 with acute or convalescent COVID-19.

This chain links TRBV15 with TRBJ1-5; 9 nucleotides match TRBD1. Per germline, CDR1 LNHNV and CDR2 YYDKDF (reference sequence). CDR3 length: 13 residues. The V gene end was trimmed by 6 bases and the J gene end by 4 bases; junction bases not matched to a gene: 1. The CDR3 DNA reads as TGTGCCACCAGGACAGGGGGAAATCAGCCCCAGCATTTT. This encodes CATRTGGNQPQHF. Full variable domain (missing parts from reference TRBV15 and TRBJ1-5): DAMVIQNPRYQVTQFGKPVTLSCSQTLNHNVMYWYQQKSSQAPKLLFHYYDKDFNNEADTPDNFQSRRPNTSFCFLDIRSPGLGDTAMYLCATRTGGNQPQHFGDGTRLSIL.

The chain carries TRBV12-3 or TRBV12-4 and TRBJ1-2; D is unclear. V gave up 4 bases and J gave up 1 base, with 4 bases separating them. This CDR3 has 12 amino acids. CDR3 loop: CASSSLNYGYTF. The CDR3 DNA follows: TGTGCCAGCAGTTCCCTTAACTATGGCTACACCTTC.

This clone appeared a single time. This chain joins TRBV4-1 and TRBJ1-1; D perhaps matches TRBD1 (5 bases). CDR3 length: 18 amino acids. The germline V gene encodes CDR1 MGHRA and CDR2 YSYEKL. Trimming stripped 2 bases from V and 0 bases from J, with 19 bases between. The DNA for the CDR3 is TGCGCCAGCAGCCAAAATTCCCCTAACTCAGGGATGAACACTGAAGCTTTCTTT. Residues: CASSQNSPNSGMNTEAFF.

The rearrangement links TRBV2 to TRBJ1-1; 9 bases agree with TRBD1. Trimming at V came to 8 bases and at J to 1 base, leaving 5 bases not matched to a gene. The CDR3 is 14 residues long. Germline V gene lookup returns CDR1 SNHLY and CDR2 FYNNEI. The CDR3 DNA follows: TGTGCCAGCGTAAGGGACAGGGAGAACACTGAAGCTTTCTTT. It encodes CASVRDRENTEAFF.

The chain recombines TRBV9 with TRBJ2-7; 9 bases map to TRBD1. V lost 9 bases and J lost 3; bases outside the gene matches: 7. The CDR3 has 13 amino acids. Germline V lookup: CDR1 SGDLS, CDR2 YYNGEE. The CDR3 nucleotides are TGTGCCAATGCCGGGACAGGGTTCTACGAGCAGTACTTC. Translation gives CANAGTGFYEQYF.

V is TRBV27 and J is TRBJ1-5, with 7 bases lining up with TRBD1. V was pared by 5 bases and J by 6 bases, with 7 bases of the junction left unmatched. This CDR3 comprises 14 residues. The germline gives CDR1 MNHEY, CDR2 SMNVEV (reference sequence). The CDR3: CASSLDRVAQPQHF. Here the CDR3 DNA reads TGTGCCAGCAGTCTCGACAGGGTGGCTCAGCCCCAGCATTTT.

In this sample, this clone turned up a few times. The CDR3 DNA reads as TGTGCCAGCAGCTCCCGGACAGGAGCCTCTGGAAACACCATATATTTT. It codes for CASSSRTGASGNTIYF. The chain recombines TRBV5-4 with TRBJ1-3; 7 positions match TRBD1. The V segment lost 3 bases and the J segment 0 bases; nucleotides outside the gene matches: 6. Per the germline V gene, CDR1 is SGHNT and CDR2 is YYREEE (reference sequence). The CDR3 spans 16 residues.

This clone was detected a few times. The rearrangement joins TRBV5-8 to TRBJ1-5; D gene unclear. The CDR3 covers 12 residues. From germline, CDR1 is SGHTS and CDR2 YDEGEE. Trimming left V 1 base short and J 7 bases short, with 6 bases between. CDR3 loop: CASSLKRQPQHF. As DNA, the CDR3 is TGTGCCAGCAGCTTGAAACGGCAGCCCCAGCATTTT.

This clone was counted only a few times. CDR3 DNA sequence: TGTGCCAGTAGTCCCCGACAGGGCATCGGCAGCAATCAGCCCCAGCATTTT. The encoded protein is CASSPRQGIGSNQPQHF. The chain carries TRBV19 and TRBJ1-5; 7 bases map to TRBD1. The V segment lost 5 bases and the J segment 1 base; nucleotides outside the gene matches: 11. CDR1 is LNHDA, CDR2 SQIVND, per germline (reference sequence). This CDR3 comprises 17 residues.

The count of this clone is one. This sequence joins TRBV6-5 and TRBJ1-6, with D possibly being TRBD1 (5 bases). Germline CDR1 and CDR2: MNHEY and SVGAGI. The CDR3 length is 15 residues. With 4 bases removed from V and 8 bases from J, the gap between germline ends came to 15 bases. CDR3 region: CASSWLGTGDSPLHF. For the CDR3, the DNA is TGTGCCAGCAGTTGGTTGGGGACGGGGGATTCACCCCTCCACTTT.

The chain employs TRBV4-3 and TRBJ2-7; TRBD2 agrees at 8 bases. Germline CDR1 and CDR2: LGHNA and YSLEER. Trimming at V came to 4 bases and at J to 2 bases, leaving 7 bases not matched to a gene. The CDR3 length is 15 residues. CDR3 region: CASSPGAGAPYEQYF. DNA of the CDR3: TGCGCCAGCAGCCCGGGAGCGGGAGCACCCTACGAGCAGTACTTC.

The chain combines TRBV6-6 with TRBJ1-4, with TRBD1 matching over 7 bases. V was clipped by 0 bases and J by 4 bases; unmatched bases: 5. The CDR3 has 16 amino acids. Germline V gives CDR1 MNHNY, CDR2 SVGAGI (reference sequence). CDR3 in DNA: TGTGCCAGCAGTTACTCGGGGGACAGTTATAATGAAAAACTGTTTTTT. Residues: CASSYSGDSYNEKLFF.

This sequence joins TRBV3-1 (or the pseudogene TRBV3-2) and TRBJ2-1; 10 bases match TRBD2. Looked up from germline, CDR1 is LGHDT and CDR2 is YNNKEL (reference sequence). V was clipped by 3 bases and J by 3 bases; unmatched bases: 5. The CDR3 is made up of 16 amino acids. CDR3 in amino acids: CASSQASGGDYNEQFF. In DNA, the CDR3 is TGTGCCAGCAGCCAGGCTAGCGGGGGTGACTACAATGAGCAGTTCTTC.

CDR3 protein: CASRTAGGRDTIYF. As DNA, the CDR3 is TGTGCCAGTAGAACGGCCGGAGGGCGTGACACCATATATTTT. The chain uses TRBV19 and TRBJ1-3, with D uncertain. CDR1 is LNHDA and CDR2 is SQIVND in the germline V gene (reference sequence). The V and J ends lost 6 bases and 8 bases respectively, with 17 bases between them. The length of the CDR3 is 14 residues.

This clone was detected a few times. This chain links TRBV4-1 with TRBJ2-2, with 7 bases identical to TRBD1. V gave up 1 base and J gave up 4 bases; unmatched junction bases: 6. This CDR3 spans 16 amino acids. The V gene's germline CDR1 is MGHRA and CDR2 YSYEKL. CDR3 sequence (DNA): TGCGCCAGCAGCCAAGTGTGGACAGGCCTCACCGGGGAGCTGTTTTTT. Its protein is CASSQVWTGLTGELFF.

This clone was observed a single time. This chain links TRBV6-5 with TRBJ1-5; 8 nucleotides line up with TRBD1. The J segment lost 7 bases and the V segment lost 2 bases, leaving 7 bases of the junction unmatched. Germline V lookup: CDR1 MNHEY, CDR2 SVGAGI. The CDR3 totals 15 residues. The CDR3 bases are TGTGCCAGCAGTTACGGACAGGGCTGGGGGCAGCCCCAGCATTTT. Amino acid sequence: CASSYGQGWGQPQHF.

The CDR3 nucleotides read TGCGCCAGCAGCCAAGATCGGACAGGAGCGACGAAGCAGTACTTC. This translates into CASSQDRTGATKQYF. This chain joins TRBV4-3 and TRBJ2-7; TRBD1 matches at 7 bases. This CDR3 has 15 residues. Per germline, CDR1 LGHNA and CDR2 YSLEER. V gave up 0 bases and J gave up 8 bases; unmatched junction bases: 10.

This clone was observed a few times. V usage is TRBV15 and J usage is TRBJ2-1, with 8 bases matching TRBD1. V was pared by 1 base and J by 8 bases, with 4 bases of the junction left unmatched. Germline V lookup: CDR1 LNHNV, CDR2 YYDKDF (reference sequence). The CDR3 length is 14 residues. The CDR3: CATSRGQGAHEQFF. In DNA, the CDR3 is TGTGCCACCAGCAGAGGCCAGGGGGCACATGAGCAGTTCTTC.

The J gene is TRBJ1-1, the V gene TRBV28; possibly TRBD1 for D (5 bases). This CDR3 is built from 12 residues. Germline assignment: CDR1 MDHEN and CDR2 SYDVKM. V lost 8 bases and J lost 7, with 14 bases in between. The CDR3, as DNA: TGTGCCAGCCGAACCCAGGGAGGTGAAGCTTTCTTT. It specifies CASRTQGGEAFF.

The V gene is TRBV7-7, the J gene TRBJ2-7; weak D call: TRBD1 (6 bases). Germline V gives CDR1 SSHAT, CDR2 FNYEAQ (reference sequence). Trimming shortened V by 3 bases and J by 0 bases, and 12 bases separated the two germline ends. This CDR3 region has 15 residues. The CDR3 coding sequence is TGTGCCAGCAGCTTGGGGCCGGACAGCTCCTACGAGCAGTACTTC. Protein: CASSLGPDSSYEQYF.

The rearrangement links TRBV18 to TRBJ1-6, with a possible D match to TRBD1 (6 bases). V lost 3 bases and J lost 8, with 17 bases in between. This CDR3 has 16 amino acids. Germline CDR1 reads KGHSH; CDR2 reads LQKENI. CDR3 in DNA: TGTGCCAGCTCACCGCGCTGGGGGGGCGCGGATTCACCCCTCCACTTT. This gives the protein CASSPRWGGADSPLHF. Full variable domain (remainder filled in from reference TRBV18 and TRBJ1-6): NAGVMQNPRHLVRRRGQEARLRCSPMKGHSHVYWYRQLPEEGLKFMVYLQKENIIDESGMPKERFSAEFPKEGPSILRIQQVVRGDSAAYFCASSPRWGGADSPLHFGNGTRLTVT.